Listed below are T cell receptor beta chains from one sample, sequenced in a study of response to subunit inactivated influenza vaccine. From the RT-PCR reads, TCRdb called clonotypes with MiXCR, one entry per CDR3 protein. Of about 540,000 distinct CDR3 sequences listed, approximately 20% are singletons. In addition, the sample was reused for a study of T cells expressing NK-cell markers.

This material consisted of CD4+ T cells sorted from PBMCs, taken 11 to 12 days after vaccination. These receptors came from a man aged 45-60 years who received an inactivated influenza vaccine. Both conserved end residues are part of each CDR3. Fields, in order: V gene, D gene, clone size, J gene, CDR3 protein, CDR3 DNA. A D gene is named only where the DNA matches it firmly. Some rows mark clone size as missing; the rest say once, few, many or name a class of expanded clone.

>TRBV19|TRBD2|few|TRBJ2-1
CASSPGTSGYEQFF
TGTGCCAGTAGTCCCGGGACTAGCGGGTATGAGCAGTTCTTC
>TRBV6-5|TRBD2|few|TRBJ2-7
CASSYTSGVSYEQYF
TGTGCCAGCAGTTATACTAGCGGGGTTTCCTACGAGCAGTACTTC
>TRBV6-5|TRBD2|few|TRBJ2-3
CASSYSSGSGADTQYF
TGTGCCAGCAGTTACTCGAGCGGGAGTGGGGCAGATACGCAGTATTTT
>TRBV10-3|TRBD1|few|TRBJ1-2
CAISEGRGRDGYTF
TGTGCCATCAGTGAGGGCAGGGGGCGAGATGGCTACACCTTC
>TRBV7-7|TRBD2|once|TRBJ2-5
CASSLDRTSAETQYF
TGTGCCAGCAGCTTAGACCGGACTAGCGCCGAGACCCAGTACTTC
>TRBV20-1|-|-|TRBJ2-7
CSARGTTADEYF
TGCAGTGCTAGAGGAACTACGGCCGACGAGTACTTC
>TRBV15|TRBD2|-|TRBJ2-1
CATSSSGGPYNEQFF
TGTGCCACCAGCAGTAGCGGGGGCCCCTACAATGAGCAGTTCTTC
>TRBV6-2/TRBV6-3|TRBD1|-|TRBJ2-1
CASRAGTGRNNEQFF
TGTGCCAGCAGGGCAGGGACAGGGAGAAACAATGAGCAGTTCTTC
>TRBV5-1|-|-|TRBJ2-5
CASSIQGNQIETQYF
TGCGCCAGCAGCATACAGGGTAACCAAATAGAGACCCAGTACTTC
>TRBV2|TRBD2|-|TRBJ2-1
CASGRLASYNEQFF
TGTGCCAGCGGAAGACTAGCATCCTACAATGAGCAGTTCTTC
>TRBV3-1|TRBD1|-|TRBJ2-7
CASTRTGEFEQYF
TGTGCCAGCACCCGGACAGGGGAGTTCGAGCAGTACTTC
>TRBV12-3/TRBV12-4|-|-|TRBJ2-2
CASSFLGIPGELFF
TGTGCCAGCAGTTTTCTGGGGATCCCCGGGGAGCTGTTTTTT
>TRBV28|-|-|TRBJ2-1
CASSFGGTVSDEQFF
TGTGCCAGCAGTTTTGGCGGGACGGTTTCGGATGAGCAGTTCTTC
>TRBV7-9|-|-|TRBJ2-1
CASSLTVDEQFF
TGTGCCAGCAGCTTAACAGTAGATGAGCAGTTCTTC
>TRBV18|TRBD2|-|TRBJ2-7
CASSPPASGRYEQYF
TGTGCCAGCTCACCACCGGCTAGCGGGCGCTACGAGCAGTACTTC
>TRBV28|TRBD1|few|TRBJ2-7
CASSRQGAPYEQYF
TGTGCCAGCAGTCGACAGGGGGCCCCCTACGAGCAGTACTTC
>TRBV24-1|TRBD2|-|TRBJ2-1
CATSDPAGEVYNEQFF
TGTGCCACCAGTGATCCAGCGGGAGAAGTTTACAATGAGCAGTTCTTC
>TRBV3-1|TRBD1|few|TRBJ2-7
CASSRVTGSEQYF
TGTGCCAGCAGCCGAGTGACAGGGAGCGAGCAGTACTTC
>TRBV19|TRBD1|-|TRBJ2-3
CASSADRGHTDTQYF
TGTGCCAGTAGCGCCGACAGGGGCCACACAGATACGCAGTATTTT
>TRBV5-1|-|-|TRBJ2-7
CASSVAGSYEQYF
TGCGCCAGCAGCGTAGCAGGGTCCTACGAGCAGTACTTC
>TRBV3-1|-|-|TRBJ1-6
CASSPRWGDSPLHF
TGTGCCAGCAGCCCCCGGTGGGGGGATTCACCCCTCCACTTT
>TRBV12-3/TRBV12-4|-|few|TRBJ2-5
CATCRDFQEAQYF
TGTGCCACTTGCCGGGACTTTCAAGAGGCCCAGTACTTC
>TRBV5-1|TRBD1|few|TRBJ2-7
CASSLGQGMSLYEQYF
TGCGCCAGCAGCTTGGGACAGGGTATGTCCCTCTACGAGCAGTACTTC
>TRBV15|TRBD1|-|TRBJ2-5
CATSKRQGWQETQYF
TGTGCCACCAGCAAAAGACAGGGATGGCAAGAGACCCAGTACTTC
>TRBV6-5|-|few|TRBJ2-5
CASSSLGGRWETQYF
TGTGCCAGCAGTTCCCTGGGGGGCCGCTGGGAGACCCAGTACTTC